This TCR beta chain was sequenced for a study of cytomegalovirus exposure and HLA in healthy donors. Whole-study results and caveats: It was 150 to 200 TCR beta chains that were listed as cytomegalovirus-associated.

CDR1 MDHEN and CDR2 SYDVKM come from the germline V gene. The CDR3 is 15 amino acids. After removal of 7 bases from V and 2 bases from J, the junction contained 11 bases not matched to a gene. TCRdb's table, derived via immunoSEQ multiplex PCR, lists solely in-frame clones and lacks some. The top ten clones hold roughly 10% of a sample with approximately 150,000 clones, almost 85% of them seen once. As for this clone: Its antigen is undetermined.

The specimen was PBMCs. This receptor was obtained from a man aged 30-40 years in good health and CMV-seropositive. This chain uses TRBV28 with TRBJ2-7; 7 bases are a match to TRBD2. The chain's CDR3 is CASNWGGTDTYEQYF. The CDR3 DNA is TGTGCCAGCAACTGGGGAGGGACGGATACCTACGAGCAGTACTTC.